This TCR beta chain was sequenced in a study of cytomegalovirus exposure and HLA in healthy donors. Regarding the study as a whole: V- and J-gene trimming in TCR beta was tied to a missense DCLRE1C variant by an analysis performed later. A later examination showed that TCR association rates differed by HLA locus, with DRB1 most and HLA-C fewest. Beyond CMV serostatus, there was no information to go on about immune exposure.

Germline loops: CDR1 MDHEN, CDR2 SYDVKM. Trimming took off 8 bases at V and 4 bases at J, with 6 bases between the two ends. The CDR3 is 10 residues long. A multiplex PCR was run with 60 Vbeta primers and 13 Jbeta primers. This table comes from immunoSEQ multiplex PCR, and its TCRdb copy is limited to in-frame clones, with some not included. Of 100,000 to 130,000 clones listed, over 65% are singletons. Points on this clone: Antigen: not known.

The origin of this receptor is a woman aged 40-49 years in good health and CMV-seropositive. Sequencing was carried out using PBMCs. The chain recombines TRBV28 with TRBJ2-7; D not resolved. The CDR3 is CASGPYEQYF. CDR3 DNA sequence: TGTGCCAGCGGGCCTTACGAGCAGTACTTC.